The clone carrying this T cell receptor (beta chain) was observed at least ten times. The entry originates in a study of metastatic and nonmetastatic thyroid tumors. Prior to thyroid surgery, none of the patients had received any treatment. TCRdb recomputed clones from the PCR reads via MiXCR. This table holds tens of thousands of clones, 4% found once. CDR3 length: 15 residues. Losses at the gene ends were 4 bases for V and 0 bases for J; bases not matched to a gene: 3. Per germline, CDR1 LNHDA and CDR2 SQIVND (reference sequence). The chain uses TRBV19 and TRBJ2-1; 7 positions agree with TRBD2. This clonotype was obtained from a female donor with papillary thyroid cancer or a benign thyroid nodule (not recorded which). Some clones in this sample may be carry-over from other donors' samples. Sequencing was done on a sample of blood. In DNA form, the CDR3 reads TGTGCCAGTAGTAGGGGACTATCCTCCTACAATGAGCAGTTCTTC. This sequence encodes CASSRGLSSYNEQFF.